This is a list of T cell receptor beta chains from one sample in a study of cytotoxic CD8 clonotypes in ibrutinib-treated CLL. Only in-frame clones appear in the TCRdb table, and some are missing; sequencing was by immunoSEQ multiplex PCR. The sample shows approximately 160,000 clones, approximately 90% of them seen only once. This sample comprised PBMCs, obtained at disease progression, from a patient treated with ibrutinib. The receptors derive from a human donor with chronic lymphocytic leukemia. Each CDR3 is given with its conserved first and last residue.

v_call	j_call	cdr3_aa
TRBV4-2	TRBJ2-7	CASSHEGQSSYEQYF
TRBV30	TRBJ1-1	CALIPFDMGRNTEAFF
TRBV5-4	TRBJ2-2	CASSKGAYRGTGELFF
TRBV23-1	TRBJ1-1	CASSPPRGRATEAFF
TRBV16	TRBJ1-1	CASSPGTANTEAFF
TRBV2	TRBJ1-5	CASRSWGGTQPQHF
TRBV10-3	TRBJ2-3	CAISEGRSADTQYF
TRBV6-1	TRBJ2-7	CASSKLGQDSYEQYF
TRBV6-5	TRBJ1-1	CASSPDRSRTEAFF
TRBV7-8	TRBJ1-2	CASSLLKRGGSYGYTF
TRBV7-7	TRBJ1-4	CASSSGTGVFGTNEKLFF
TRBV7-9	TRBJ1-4	CASSLGAAGSGEKLFF
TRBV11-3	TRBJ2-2	CASSLRGGELFF
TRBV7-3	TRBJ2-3	CASSSGVGRTPPDTQYF
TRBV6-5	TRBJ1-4	CASSYRGSSEKLFF
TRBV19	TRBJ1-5	CASSIDGGRNQPQHF
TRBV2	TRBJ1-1	CASSPYLGTPEAFF
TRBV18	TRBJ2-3	CASSPPLAGSDTQYF
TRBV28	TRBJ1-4	CASRTTISTNEKLFF
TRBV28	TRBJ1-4	CASRTRGQGFMDEKLFF
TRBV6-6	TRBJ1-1	CASSYPEPNTEAFF
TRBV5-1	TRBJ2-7	CASSLYRGLDEQYF
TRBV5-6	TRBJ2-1	CASSLIQGTFYNEQFF
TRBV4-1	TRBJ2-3	CASSQALLAGASSTDTQYF
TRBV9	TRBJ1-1	CASSDDRETEAFF
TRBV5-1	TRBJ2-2	CASSLGSGELFF
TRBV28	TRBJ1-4	CASSLFTGVNEKLFF
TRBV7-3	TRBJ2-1	CASSLKGLAKNEQFF
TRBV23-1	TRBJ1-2	CAPGRSGRNYGYTF
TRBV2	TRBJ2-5	CASMAVQETQYF
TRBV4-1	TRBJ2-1	CASSQGGTVPYNEQFF
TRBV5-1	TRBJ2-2	CASSQRERTGKSGELFF
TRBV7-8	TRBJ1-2	CASSLVQGNNYGYTF
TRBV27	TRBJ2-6	CASSLSAGANVLTF
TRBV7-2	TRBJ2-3	CASSSTPTDTQYF
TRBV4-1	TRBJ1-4	CASSQGKGQGSNEKLFF
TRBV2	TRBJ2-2	CASAIKMGTGELFF
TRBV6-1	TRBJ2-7	CASSPDRGSYEQYF
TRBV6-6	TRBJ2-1	CASSNDRGLSDEQFF
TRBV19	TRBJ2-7	CASSILAETYEQYF